This TCR beta chain was observed in a study of T cell repertoires in cytomegalovirus infection (dated by TCRdb to the late 2010s). Background on the whole study: Because public TCR beta signatures pointed to carriage of CMV infection together with the matching HLA type, the HLA type of each donor mattered for the analysis. On the study overall, not on this receptor specifically: Cumulative frequency of public TCR beta family members discriminated carriers of CMV infection plus the relevant HLA type in this cohort and an independent roughly 340-donor cohort. The ex vivo response was dominated by HLA-C-restricted CMV-specific TCR beta clonotypes, which also provided the single most frequent clonotype in two of eight donors.

Based on the germline V gene (reference sequence), the CDR1 and CDR2 sequences are DFQATT and SNEGSKA. Trimming costs V 6 bases and J 0 bases, and their ends lie 8 bases apart. From its cysteine to its phenylalanine, the CDR3 spans 12 amino acids. Only the CDR3 region is kept as DNA, spanning 36 bases read in frame from base 1. This clonotype occurred a few times. No antigen is known for it. Qualities for individual bases were not recorded, and no much larger clone is one base off. The instrument given in TCRdb is Illumina HiSeq 1500. The public reads were run again by TCRdb, first through fastp at Q25 and then through MiXCR, and only productive beta chains were kept. Entries are consolidated by CDR3 protein sequence, retaining the most common genes and DNA. The sample table contains 450,000 to 550,000 distinct CDR3 sequences; only one count was recorded for more than 15% of them. The ten largest clones take up roughly 25% of the sample.

Sequenced sample: CD8+ T cells from PBMCs. This TCR was sampled from a human donor in good health (CMV status not recorded). Some clones in this sample may be carry-over from other donors' samples. The V and J genes are TRBV20-1 and TRBJ1-2; the D gene is perhaps TRBD1, from 5 matching bases. The CDR3: CSAYRTNYGYTF. The sequence in DNA is TGCAGTGCCTACAGGACTAACTATGGCTACACCTTC.